The 13 T cell receptor beta chains below were found in one sample sequenced in a study of shared clonotypes between healthy human individuals. This table comes from immunoSEQ multiplex PCR, and its TCRdb copy is limited to in-frame clones, with some not included. The sample has some 2,000,000 clones, about 95% seen once. Sequencing was carried out using naive CD4+ T cells sorted from blood. Indicated subset: CD45RA+ positively selected. Receptors were obtained from a man aged 18-30 years in good health.

The chain combines TRBV9 with TRBJ1-3; TRBD1 matches at 12 bases. The CDR3 contains 15 residues. Looked up from germline, CDR1 is SGDLS and CDR2 is YYNGEE. The V segment lost 4 bases and the J segment 4 bases; nucleotides outside the gene matches: 3. CDR3: CASSPGTGGGNTIYF. CDR3 bases: TGTGCCAGCAGCCCCGGGACAGGGGGCGGAAACACCATATATTTT. Full variable domain (remainder filled in from reference TRBV9 and TRBJ1-3): DSGVTQTPKHLITATGQRVTLRCSPRSGDLSVYWYQQSLDQGLQFLIQYYNGEERAKGNILERFSAQQFPDLHSELNLSSLELGDSALYFCASSPGTGGGNTIYFGEGSWLTVV.

The table lists this clone with a count of one. Other DNA sequences in this sample translate to the same CDR3. This sequence joins TRBV5-1 and TRBJ2-5, with a possible D match to TRBD2 (5 bases). CDR1 SGHRS and CDR2 YFSETQ come from the germline V gene. CDR3 size: 14 residues. Trimming left V 4 bases short and J 2 bases short, with 12 bases between. The CDR3 here is CASSLATNQETQYF. CDR3 in DNA: TGCGCCAGCAGCCTAGCCACAAATCAAGAGACCCAGTACTTC.

The rearrangement uses TRBV18 and TRBJ1-5; D not resolved. The CDR3 has 15 residues. V was shortened by 0 bases and J by 2 bases, with 8 bases between the two germline ends. Germline V CDR1 and CDR2: KGHSH, LQKENI. DNA for the CDR3: TGTGCCAGCTCACCACCGGGTCCGCGCAATCAGCCCCAGCATTTT. This codes for CASSPPGPRNQPQHF. Full variable domain (missing parts from reference TRBV18 and TRBJ1-5): NAGVMQNPRHLVRRRGQEARLRCSPMKGHSHVYWYRQLPEEGLKFMVYLQKENIIDESGMPKERFSAEFPKEGPSILRIQQVVRGDSAAYFCASSPPGPRNQPQHFGDGTRLSIL.

The rearrangement links TRBV9 to TRBJ1-1; D is unclear. Germline V lookup: CDR1 SGDLS, CDR2 YYNGEE. This CDR3 has 14 amino acids. The germline V and J ends were trimmed by 3 bases and 7 bases, with 16 bases remaining between them. In nucleotides, the CDR3 is TGTGCCAGCAGCGCAGCTTCTGGATTTGATGAAGCTTTCTTT. This translates into CASSAASGFDEAFF.

The V and J genes are TRBV7-8 and TRBJ1-2; D not certain. CDR1 is SGHVS, CDR2 FQNEAQ, per germline. V lost 2 bases to trimming and J lost 4 bases, with 17 bases between them. CDR3 size: 16 residues. In nucleotides, the CDR3 is TGTGCCAGCAGCTTAAGTCTCGCTCAGGACTCCTATGGCTACACCTTC. It specifies CASSLSLAQDSYGYTF.

Regarding this clone: Other DNA sequences of this sample code for an identical CDR3. The rearrangement joins TRBV5-1 to TRBJ1-2; D remains unclear. V was pared by 0 bases and J by 5 bases, with 8 bases between. CDR1 is SGHRS and CDR2 is YFSETQ in the germline V gene. There are 13 residues in the CDR3. The CDR3 DNA reads as TGCGCCAGCAGCTTGGCGACGGTATATGGCTACACCTTC. Its protein product is CASSLATVYGYTF.

The chain has TRBV5-4 and TRBJ1-4; the D is unclear. CDR1 and CDR2 from the germline V gene are SGHNT and YYREEE (reference sequence). Trimming cost V 5 bases and J 7 bases, with 18 bases left between them. This CDR3 has 15 residues. CDR3 coding DNA: TGTGCCAGCAGACCTAGGCCTTCCGTCGGTGAAAAACTGTTTTTT. It encodes CASRPRPSVGEKLFF.

About this clone itself: A much larger clone sits a single nucleotide away, making a read error possible. The chain combines TRBV5-1 with TRBJ1-1; no clear D gene. Germline-derived CDR1 and CDR2 are SGHRS and YFSETQ. The ends were cut back, 4 bases at V and 1 base at J, with 8 bases in the middle. This CDR3 is 13 amino acids long. The CDR3 DNA follows: TGCGCCAGCAGCATCACACCGAACACTGAAGCTTTCTTT. Its protein is CASSITPNTEAFF.

The rearrangement uses TRBV7-6 and TRBJ2-1; 7 bases line up with TRBD1. Trimming removed 2 bases from V and 4 bases from J; junction bases left unmatched: 8. The CDR3 sequence is 16 residues long. Germline values: CDR1 SGHVS, CDR2 FNYEAQ. CDR3 region: CASSLTYVGQYNEQFF. The CDR3 region has the DNA TGTGCCAGCAGCTTAACCTACGTGGGACAGTACAATGAGCAGTTCTTC.

The chain combines TRBV6-6 with TRBJ2-7, with 8 bases identical to TRBD2. The CDR3 spans 15 residues. CDR1 and CDR2 (germline): MNHNY, SVGAGI (reference sequence). V shed 7 bases and J 2 bases; nucleotides not matched to a gene: 10. The CDR3 region is CASTVGFSGAYEQYF. DNA for the CDR3: TGTGCCAGCACGGTCGGTTTTAGCGGGGCCTACGAGCAGTACTTC.

The V gene is TRBV6-5, the J gene TRBJ1-5; D might be TRBD1 (6 bases). Germline loops: CDR1 MNHEY, CDR2 SVGAGI. The CDR3 has 13 amino acids. V was trimmed by 6 bases and J by 3 bases, leaving 9 bases between them. The CDR3: CASSGDTNQPQHF. CDR3 nucleotide sequence: TGTGCCAGCAGCGGGGACACCAATCAGCCCCAGCATTTT.

The chain is built from TRBV5-6 and TRBJ1-1; D is perhaps TRBD1 (5 bases). This CDR3 comprises 14 residues. Germline V gives CDR1 SGHDT, CDR2 YYEEEE. V dropped 5 bases and J dropped 7 bases, with 18 bases sitting between them. CDR3 sequence reads: CASRAGASSIEAFF. CDR3 bases: TGTGCCAGCAGAGCCGGGGCCTCCTCAATTGAAGCTTTCTTT.

This clone came up once. V and J are TRBV30 and TRBJ2-7; D is perhaps TRBD2 (5 bases). Germline V gene sequence: CDR1 GTSNPN, CDR2 SVGIG (reference sequence). The CDR3 consists of 16 residues. V gave up 2 bases and J gave up 2 bases, with 19 bases separating them. The CDR3 region is CAWSRREQLRAYEQYF. For the CDR3, the DNA is TGTGCCTGGAGTCGCCGGGAACAGCTTCGGGCCTACGAGCAGTACTTC.